This paragraph reports one T cell receptor beta chain. Antigen specificity is unknown. TCRdb reprocessed the 5' RACE reads; each CDR3 protein has one entry and no DNA is given. This table holds over 200,000 distinct CDR3 sequences. The CDR3 sequence is 16 residues long. CDR1 is SGDLS and CDR2 is YYNGEE in the germline V gene. This entry comes from a study of T cells expressing NK-cell markers. The overall study: It was from sorted CD3+CD56+NKG2C+, CD3+CD56+NKG2C- and CD3+CD56-NKG2C+ T cells that TCR beta repertoires came. Most of the eight sequenced donors were HCMV-seropositive; one was seronegative.

Study-level points and caveats: The CD3+CD56-NKG2C+ fraction of several donors was also led by these clonotypes.

Sequencing was carried out using blood T cells: a sorted CD56 or NKG2C T cell subset, CD4+ or CD8+ T cells, or bulk PBMC T cells (not recorded which). The source is a man younger than 30 in good health. V gene TRBV9 combines with J gene TRBJ2-1; TCRdb gives TRBD1 as the D gene, but with no DNA this cannot be confirmed. The CDR3 is CARGFWAPPQINEQFF.